These 30 T cell receptor beta chains were all obtained from the same sample, sequenced in a study of blood T cell repertoires in COVID-19. Produced via immunoSEQ multiplex PCR; TCRdb's table is partial and in-frame only. The repertoire has more than 200,000 clones, roughly 84% of them found once; the top ten carry about 7%. The source material was PBMCs or T cells enriched from blood (not recorded which). The receptors derive from a young man in a cohort exposed to, infected with or recovered from COVID-19 (not recorded which).

The V call is TRBV27, the J call TRBJ1-2; D may be TRBD1 (6 bases). Trimming cost V 3 bases and J 1 base, with 12 bases left between them. In germline, CDR1 is MNHEY, CDR2 SMNVEV (reference sequence). The CDR3 extends over 15 amino acids. The CDR3 region is CASSLRGGDNYGYTF. The CDR3 DNA follows: TGTGCCAGCAGTTTGAGGGGGGGGGATAACTATGGCTACACCTTC.

This clone has only one observation. The genes are TRBV10-3 and TRBJ2-1; 15 bases align to TRBD2. Germline V lookup: CDR1 ENHRY, CDR2 SYGVKD. J lost 9 bases, V lost 7 bases, and 7 bases had no gene match. The CDR3 runs to 15 residues. The DNA of the CDR3 is TGTGCCATCACCGGACTAGCGGGAGGGCCCAGTGAGCAGTTCTTC. Residues: CAITGLAGGPSEQFF.

V gene TRBV11-2 combines with J gene TRBJ1-1, with no clear D. In germline, CDR1 is SGHAT, CDR2 FQNNGV. Trimming pared 0 bases from V and 7 bases from J, leaving 3 bases between. This CDR3 has 11 residues. The CDR3 loop reads CASSLDYEAFF. The CDR3 nucleotides read TGTGCCAGCAGCTTAGATTATGAAGCTTTCTTT.

This clone was seen once. The chain combines TRBV19 with TRBJ1-1; 9 bases match TRBD1. V shed 3 bases, J shed 3 bases, and the junction held 8 bases outside the gene matches. Germline V gene lookup returns CDR1 LNHDA and CDR2 SQIVND (reference sequence). The CDR3 consists of 16 residues. In nucleotides, the CDR3 is TGTGCCAGTAGTATTGGGACAGGGAGGAGGTACACTGAAGCTTTCTTT. Translated, it gives CASSIGTGRRYTEAFF.

V is TRBV9 and J is TRBJ1-6; TRBD1 is a possible D gene (6 bases). V gave up 7 bases and J gave up 8 bases, with 16 bases separating them. Per germline, CDR1 SGDLS and CDR2 YYNGEE. There are 14 residues in the CDR3. The chain's CDR3 is CASGGGGEDSPLHF. In DNA form, the CDR3 reads TGTGCCAGCGGGGGGGGCGGAGAGGATTCACCCCTCCACTTT.

The gene calls are TRBV7-2 and TRBJ1-1; TRBD1 might be the D (6 bases). Between the trimmed V and J ends, which lost 3 bases and 4 bases, there was a span of 24 bases. The germline V gene has CDR1 SGHTA and CDR2 FQGNSA. CDR3 length equals 18 residues. As DNA, the CDR3 is TGTGCCAGCAGCTTTCCCACGGGGGGCGTCTTAAAGTTCACTGAAGCTTTCTTT. Protein product: CASSFPTGGVLKFTEAFF.

This chain connects TRBV5-1 to TRBJ2-5; 11 nucleotides agree with TRBD2. Looked up from germline, CDR1 is SGHRS and CDR2 is YFSETQ. The CDR3 sequence is 16 residues long. V shed 0 bases and J 4 bases; nucleotides not matched to a gene: 5. This chain's CDR3 is CASSLGLAGGIETQYF. The CDR3 DNA sequence: TGCGCCAGCAGCTTGGGGCTAGCGGGAGGTATAGAGACCCAGTACTTC.

This sequence joins TRBV5-1 and TRBJ2-1; the match to TRBD2 covers 7 bases. This CDR3 comprises 16 residues. Germline V gene data show CDR1 as SGHRS and CDR2 as YFSETQ. Trimming took 3 bases from V and 9 from J; bases not matched to a gene: 15. CDR3 in DNA: TGCGCCAGCAGCTATGAGCCGGGACTGGGCGGGGGTGAGCAGTTCTTC. It encodes CASSYEPGLGGGEQFF.

This chain connects TRBV28 to TRBJ2-7; TRBD2 matches at 12 bases. CDR3 length: 17 amino acids. Trimming cost V 2 bases and J 2 bases; bases outside gene matches: 7. Germline-derived CDR1 and CDR2 are MDHEN and SYDVKM. The CDR3 is CASSLQLAGGPTYEQYF. For the CDR3, the DNA is TGTGCCAGCAGTTTACAACTAGCGGGAGGACCTACCTACGAGCAGTACTTC.

Here the CDR3 reads CASSILGQGARTNEKLFF. The DNA for the CDR3 is TGTGCCAGTAGTATATTGGGACAGGGGGCGCGGACTAATGAAAAACTGTTTTTT. This chain joins TRBV19 and TRBJ1-4, with 12 positions matching TRBD1. This CDR3 spans 18 amino acids. Germline V gene lookup returns CDR1 LNHDA and CDR2 SQIVND (reference sequence). Trimming took 2 bases from V and 2 from J; bases not matched to a gene: 6.

The chain is built from TRBV27 and TRBJ2-5; 8 nucleotides agree with TRBD2. After removal of 6 bases from V and 1 base from J, the junction contained 7 bases not matched to a gene. This CDR3 contains 15 residues. The germline gives CDR1 MNHEY, CDR2 SMNVEV (reference sequence). In DNA form, the CDR3 reads TGTGCCAGCAGGCCCGGGACTAGACCCCAAGAGACCCAGTACTTC. Its translation: CASRPGTRPQETQYF.

The chain recombines TRBV24-1 with TRBJ2-2; 7 bases match TRBD2. CDR1 and CDR2 from the germline V gene are KGHDR and SFDVKD. V lost 0 bases and J lost 7; bases outside the gene matches: 7. The CDR3 consists of 16 residues. In DNA form, the CDR3 reads TGTGCCACCAGTGATTTGGTGGCGGGAGCGGTCGGGGAGCTGTTTTTT. Amino acids: CATSDLVAGAVGELFF.

This clone was found once. The V gene is TRBV20-1, the J gene TRBJ1-2; D uncertain. CDR1 and CDR2 from the germline V gene are DFQATT and SNEGSKA (reference sequence). The length of the CDR3 is 9 residues. The V and J ends lost 5 bases and 7 bases respectively, with 5 bases between them. The CDR3: CSAGRGYTF. The DNA for the CDR3 is TGCAGTGCTGGCCGTGGCTACACCTTC.

The chain joins TRBV28 to TRBJ2-4; 8 bases fit TRBD1. Germline values: CDR1 MDHEN, CDR2 SYDVKM. This CDR3 is built from 17 residues. V trimming: 5 bases; J trimming: 8 bases; junction bases outside the gene matches: 17. CDR3: CASSQTGQGVLVDIQYF. In DNA form, the CDR3 reads TGTGCCAGCAGTCAAACTGGACAGGGTGTATTGGTGGACATTCAGTACTTC.

This chain joins TRBV28 and TRBJ1-2; 8 bases agree with TRBD1. The V segment lost 7 bases and the J segment 8 bases; nucleotides outside the gene matches: 18. This CDR3 spans 16 amino acids. Germline lookup yields CDR1 MDHEN and CDR2 SYDVKM. The CDR3 DNA reads as TGTGCCAGCACCCCGCCGGGGCAGGGGGCCCGTGTGGGCTACACCTTC. Its translation is CASTPPGQGARVGYTF.

The chain is built from TRBV27 and TRBJ1-1; D may be TRBD1 (6 bases). Germline V lookup: CDR1 MNHEY, CDR2 SMNVEV (reference sequence). The CDR3 runs 15 residues. V was shortened by 5 bases and J by 4 bases, with 17 bases between the two germline ends. DNA for the CDR3: TGTGCCAGCAGTGAGTACAGGGATATGGTCACTGAAGCTTTCTTT. It translates to CASSEYRDMVTEAFF.

This chain links TRBV21-1 with TRBJ2-3; the DNA was not used to check the table's D call, TRBD1. TRBV21-1 is flagged as a pseudogene. CDR3 length equals 18 residues. The CDR3 region is CASTPNRSQGASTDTQYF. The CDR3 nucleotides read TGTGCCAGCACACCGAATCGTTCACAGGGGGCCAGCACAGATACGCAGTATTTT.

This chain joins TRBV15 and TRBJ2-7; 7 bases match TRBD2. The CDR3 spans 13 residues. Germline CDR1 and CDR2: LNHNV and YYDKDF (reference sequence). V shed 6 bases, J shed 2 bases, and the junction held 4 bases outside the gene matches. The CDR3 loop is CATSRSGTYEQYF. As DNA, the CDR3 is TGTGCCACCAGTCGCAGCGGGACCTACGAGCAGTACTTC.

This sequence joins TRBV7-6 and TRBJ2-2; 7 bases fit TRBD1. The CDR3 length is 15 residues. Germline assignment: CDR1 SGHVS and CDR2 FNYEAQ. The trim removed 7 bases at V and 5 bases at J, leaving 10 bases unmatched. The CDR3 DNA reads as TGTGCCAGCAAGCCTTGGACAGGCGGGACCGGGGAGCTGTTTTTT. Its protein is CASKPWTGGTGELFF.

In DNA form, the CDR3 reads TGTGCCAGCAGCCAAGATCGTGTCGGGGGTCCCCGGAATGAAAAACTGTTTTTT. This sequence encodes CASSQDRVGGPRNEKLFF. V is TRBV3-1 (or the pseudogene TRBV3-2) and J is TRBJ1-4, with a tentative D call TRBD1 (5 bases). Trimming removed 0 bases at V and 5 bases at J, with 19 bases between. This CDR3 is built from 18 residues. Per the germline V gene, CDR1 is LGHDT and CDR2 is YNNKEL (reference sequence).

Only one count was recorded for this clone. The gene calls are TRBV15 and TRBJ1-5; D is perhaps TRBD1 (6 bases). Germline CDR1 is LNHNV and CDR2 is YYDKDF (reference sequence). Deletions cut 3 bases from V and 6 bases from J, with 12 bases between. This CDR3 region has 14 residues. The CDR3, as DNA: TGTGCCACCAGCAGCCGACAGGTCGTTCAGCCCCAGCATTTT. This translates into CATSSRQVVQPQHF.

This chain connects TRBV9 to TRBJ2-5, with TRBD1 as a possible D gene (6 bases). The V end lost 3 bases, the J end lost 1 base, and 10 bases lay between the germline ends. The CDR3 runs 14 residues. Germline V lookup: CDR1 SGDLS, CDR2 YYNGEE. In DNA, the CDR3 is TGTGCCAGCAGCGGCGGACAGCCCCAAGAGACCCAGTACTTC. Encoded protein: CASSGGQPQETQYF.

The chain is built from TRBV28 and TRBJ2-1, with 7 bases aligning to TRBD2. Germline-derived CDR1 and CDR2 are MDHEN and SYDVKM. After removal of 6 bases from V and 5 bases from J, the junction contained 7 bases not matched to a gene. This CDR3 is built from 14 residues. CDR3: CASSKAGPNNEQFF. The CDR3 DNA follows: TGTGCCAGCAGCAAAGCGGGGCCTAACAATGAGCAGTTCTTC.

CDR3 residues: CASSQDHVVAGREKLFF. The CDR3, as DNA: TGCGCCAGCAGCCAAGATCATGTCGTGGCAGGGAGGGAAAAACTGTTTTTT. The chain has TRBV4-1 and TRBJ1-4; tentatively, D is TRBD1 (5 bases). The germline V gene encodes CDR1 MGHRA and CDR2 YSYEKL. Trimming shortened V by 0 bases and J by 8 bases, and 19 bases separated the two germline ends. This CDR3 has 17 amino acids.

This chain uses TRBV6-2 or TRBV6-3 with TRBJ1-2; 12 nucleotides align to TRBD1. This CDR3 has 15 residues. The V and J ends lost 4 bases and 8 bases, in that order; junction bases with no gene match: 8. Germline V gene data show CDR1 as MNHEY and CDR2 as SVGEGT. The CDR3 bases are TGTGCCAGCAGTTCCGGGACAGGGGGCGTAGGAGGCTACACCTTC. Translated, it gives CASSSGTGGVGGYTF.

This chain connects TRBV9 to TRBJ2-2, with 7 bases fitting TRBD1. Germline CDR1 reads SGDLS; CDR2 reads YYNGEE. CDR3 length equals 14 residues. After removal of 3 bases from V and 5 bases from J, the junction contained 4 bases not matched to a gene. Here the CDR3 reads CASSARQGTGELFF. CDR3 in DNA: TGTGCCAGCAGCGCGAGACAGGGAACCGGGGAGCTGTTTTTT.

A note on this clone: This sample includes further DNA sequences coding for the same CDR3. The chain couples TRBV28 to TRBJ2-7; TRBD2 matches 10 bases. The CDR3 runs 15 residues. Germline-derived CDR1 and CDR2 are MDHEN and SYDVKM. After removal of 3 bases from V and 1 base from J, the junction contained 3 bases not matched to a gene. The chain's CDR3 is CASSLEAGGSYEQYF. For the CDR3, the DNA is TGTGCCAGCAGTTTGGAAGCGGGAGGGTCCTACGAGCAGTACTTC.

The J gene is TRBJ1-2, the V gene TRBV19, with 9 nucleotides matching TRBD1. The V and J ends lost 5 bases and 8 bases, in that order; junction bases with no gene match: 6. The germline gives CDR1 LNHDA, CDR2 SQIVND (reference sequence). This CDR3 comprises 13 residues. CDR3: CASSLGQGLGYTF. CDR3 nucleotide sequence: TGTGCCAGTAGTCTCGGACAGGGGTTGGGCTACACCTTC. Combining the CDR3 with reference TRBV19 and TRBJ1-2 gives the whole variable domain DGGITQSPKYLFRKEGQNVTLSCEQNLNHDAMYWYRQDPGQGLRLIYYSQIVNDFQKGDIAEGYSVSREKKESFPLTVTSAQKNPTAFYLCASSLGQGLGYTFGSGTRLTVV.

J is TRBJ1-1 and V is TRBV28, with 7 positions matching TRBD1. The ends lost 7 bases at V and 3 bases at J; junction bases unmatched: 11. The CDR3 contains 15 residues. Germline-derived CDR1 and CDR2 are MDHEN and SYDVKM. DNA for the CDR3: TGTGCCAGCAATGAGGAGGGGGCGGAGGACACTGAAGCTTTCTTT. Translation gives CASNEEGAEDTEAFF.

This sequence joins TRBV9 and TRBJ2-7; no reliable D call. CDR3 length equals 15 residues. V lost 3 bases and J lost 3, with 16 bases in between. Germline assignment: CDR1 SGDLS and CDR2 YYNGEE. The CDR3 spells CASSEGGQTFYEQYF. For the CDR3, the DNA is TGTGCCAGCAGCGAAGGTGGGCAGACCTTCTACGAGCAGTACTTC.